What follows are 12 T cell receptor beta chains derived from one specimen sequenced in a study of T cells in Graves' hyperthyroidism and ophthalmopathy. Using RNA transcripts as the source, TCR beta CDR3 regions were amplified. The HTBI primer set served for first-round RT-PCR of the TCR CDR3. In TCRdb, the multiplex PCR reads were re-called with MiXCR into one record per CDR3 protein. The table includes approximately 400,000 distinct CDR3 sequences, roughly 25% detected once. The sequenced sample consisted of blood. Source of these receptors: a man aged 45 to 65 with Graves' hyperthyroidism.

The table lists this clonotype with a few counts. The chain recombines TRBV6-1 with TRBJ2-7; 7 bases are a match to TRBD2. The CDR3 totals 14 residues. Germline V lookup: CDR1 MNHNS, CDR2 SASEGT. Trimming at V came to 6 bases and at J to 3 bases, leaving 8 bases not matched to a gene. The CDR3 loop is CASRDWGGDYEQYF. The CDR3 DNA is TGTGCCAGCAGAGACTGGGGGGGAGACTACGAGCAGTACTTC.

A remark on this clonotype: One end of the junction is discordant with germline, which a read error may explain. This chain connects TRBV27 to TRBJ1-2; 10 bases line up with TRBD1. Per the germline V gene, CDR1 is MNHEY and CDR2 is SMNVEV (reference sequence). CDR3 length: 18 residues. CDR3 in amino acids: CASRDLGQGLGDNYGYAF. The CDR3 DNA sequence: TGTGCCAGCCGTGATCTGGGACAGGGGTTAGGCGATAACTATGGCTACGCCTTC.

This clonotype was found many times. This rearrangement joins TRBV7-2 to TRBJ2-3; 9 bases agree with TRBD2. CDR3 length: 17 residues. The J segment lost 2 bases and the V segment lost 1 base, leaving 7 bases of the junction unmatched. Germline CDR1 and CDR2: SGHTA and FQGNSA. DNA of the CDR3: TGTGCCAGCAGCTTAGATTGGACTAGCGTAGACACAGATACGCAGTATTTT. Translation: CASSLDWTSVDTDTQYF.

This clonotype was detected ten times or more. CDR3 DNA sequence: TGCAGTGCTAGTGCTGACAGGGGTAGATATGAGCAGTTCTTC. It codes for CSASADRGRYEQFF. The V call is TRBV20-1, the J call TRBJ2-1; 8 nucleotides line up with TRBD1. This CDR3 contains 14 residues. The V gene end was trimmed by 3 bases and the J gene end by 8 bases; junction bases not matched to a gene: 9. The germline gives CDR1 DFQATT, CDR2 SNEGSKA (reference sequence).

This clonotype was observed a few times. This chain joins TRBV10-3 and TRBJ1-5, with TRBD1 as a possible D gene (5 bases). The germline CDR1 and CDR2 sequences are ENHRY and SYGVKD. Trimming left V 0 bases short and J 6 bases short, with 6 bases between. The length of the CDR3 is 13 residues. For the CDR3, the DNA is TGTGCCATCAGTGAGTCCGGGACTCAGCCCCAGCATTTT. Residues: CAISESGTQPQHF.

This clonotype was counted ten times or more. The chain recombines TRBV11-2 with TRBJ2-6; D uncertain. CDR1 and CDR2 from the germline V gene are SGHAT and FQNNGV. The CDR3 contains 13 residues. With 6 bases removed from V and 4 bases from J, the gap between germline ends came to 7 bases. For the CDR3, the DNA is TGTGCCAGCAGGTCCGCCGGGGCCAACGTCCTGACTTTC. Translation: CASRSAGANVLTF. Drawing the rest from reference TRBV11-2 and TRBJ2-6, the complete variable domain is EAGVAQSPRYKIIEKRQSVAFWCNPISGHATLYWYQQILGQGPKLLIQFQNNGVVDDSQLPKDRFSAERLKGVDSTLKIQPAKLEDSAVYLCASRSAGANVLTFGAGSRLTVL.

The chain uses TRBV3-1 and TRBJ1-2, with 10 bases identical to TRBD1. CDR1 and CDR2 (germline): LGHDT, YNNKEL (reference sequence). This CDR3 is built from 15 residues. The V and J ends lost 1 base and 4 bases, in that order; junction bases with no gene match: 3. The CDR3 is CASSQGQGAFYGYTF. The CDR3 nucleotides read TGTGCCAGCAGCCAAGGACAGGGGGCTTTCTATGGCTACACCTTC.

This clonotype has only a few counts. V gene TRBV3-1 combines with J gene TRBJ2-1, with D possibly TRBD2 on 5 matching bases. Trimming cost V 0 bases and J 4 bases, with 13 bases left between them. The CDR3 is 16 amino acids. Germline lookup yields CDR1 LGHDT and CDR2 YNNKEL (reference sequence). The CDR3 nucleotides are TGTGCCAGCAGCCAAGATAGGTCTAGCAGATACAATGAGCAGTTCTTC. Translated: CASSQDRSSRYNEQFF.

Details on this clonotype: A much larger clone differs from this one at a single base, so this may be a read error. This chain links TRBV19 with TRBJ2-2; 7 bases match TRBD2. This CDR3 region has 14 residues. With 5 bases clipped from V and 6 bases from J, the junction kept 6 bases outside the gene matches. Germline CDR1 is LNHDA and CDR2 is SQIVND (reference sequence). CDR3: CASSPPLAAGELFF. Written as DNA, the CDR3 is TGTGCCAGTAGTCCCCCTCTAGCGGCCGGGGAGCTGTTTTTT.

This clonotype has ten or more counts. This chain uses TRBV5-1 with TRBJ1-5; D uncertain. V lost 0 bases and J 5 bases, leaving 6 bases between the germline ends. This CDR3 is 13 amino acids long. Germline V gives CDR1 SGHRS, CDR2 YFSETQ. CDR3: CASSLGGDQPQHF. CDR3 DNA sequence: TGCGCCAGCAGCTTGGGTGGTGATCAGCCCCAGCATTTT.

This clonotype has a single count. The CDR3 loop reads CASSLGLAGTKSYEQYF. As DNA, the CDR3 is TGTGCCAGCAGCTTAGGCCTAGCGGGGACTAAATCCTACGAGCAGTACTTC. The chain joins TRBV7-3 to TRBJ2-7, with 9 bases lining up with TRBD2. The CDR3 is made up of 17 amino acids. CDR1 and CDR2 (germline): SGHTA, FQGTGA. V dropped 2 bases and J dropped 1; count of bases not matched to a gene: 9. Complete variable domain (other parts from reference TRBV7-3 and TRBJ2-7): GAGVSQTPSNKVTEKGKYVELRCDPISGHTALYWYRQSLGQGPEFLIYFQGTGAADDSGLPNDRFFAVRPEGSVSTLKIQRTERGDSAVYLCASSLGLAGTKSYEQYFGPGTRLTVT.

This clonotype was observed a handful of times. This rearrangement joins TRBV20-1 to TRBJ1-2; the D gene is possibly TRBD1 (5 bases). Trimming removed 5 bases from V and 4 bases from J, with 17 bases in between. The CDR3 consists of 14 residues. Germline V gives CDR1 DFQATT, CDR2 SNEGSKA (reference sequence). In nucleotides, the CDR3 is TGCAGTGCTCACCAGATGGGGGTCGGCTATGGCTACACCTTC. It codes for CSAHQMGVGYGYTF.